The 27 T cell receptor beta chains below were found in one sample sequenced in a study of blood T cell repertoires in COVID-19. TCRdb keeps only in-frame clones here, not all; method: immunoSEQ multiplex PCR. The table records more than 150,000 clones, approximately 78% of them present only once. Input material: peripheral blood. The receptors derive from a woman aged 80 or over with active or convalescent COVID-19.

This clone was detected once. The V call is TRBV7-9, the J call TRBJ1-2, with D possibly matching TRBD1 (5 bases). CDR1 and CDR2 (germline): SEHNR, FQNEAQ (reference sequence). CDR3 length: 15 amino acids. V lost 0 bases and J lost 4, with 12 bases in between. CDR3 nucleotides: TGTGCCAGCAGCTTAGCCGGCTCCGGGGGCTATGGCTACACCTTC. This gives the protein CASSLAGSGGYGYTF.

This chain links TRBV25-1 with TRBJ2-3, with TRBD2 as a possible D gene (5 bases). CDR3 length: 14 residues. The ends were cut back, 4 bases at V and 2 bases at J, with 10 bases in the middle. Germline values: CDR1 MGHDK, CDR2 SYGVNS. This CDR3 reads CASSAGSPTDTQYF. The CDR3 nucleotides are TGTGCCAGCAGTGCGGGGTCGCCCACAGATACGCAGTATTTT.

The chain links TRBV5-4 to TRBJ2-5; D not resolved. Germline V lookup: CDR1 SGHNT, CDR2 YYREEE (reference sequence). The CDR3 is 15 amino acids. V was trimmed by 1 base and J by 1 base, leaving 11 bases between them. The CDR3 DNA reads as TGTGCCAGCAGCTTGCTCACAGCACCCCAAGAGACCCAGTACTTC. It specifies CASSLLTAPQETQYF.

This chain links TRBV7-8 with TRBJ1-4, with 7 bases matching TRBD1. Germline loops: CDR1 SGHVS, CDR2 FQNEAQ. The CDR3 is 15 amino acids. The V segment lost 3 bases and the J segment 4 bases; nucleotides outside the gene matches: 5. The CDR3 region is CASSFSSGGNEKLFF. CDR3 in DNA: TGTGCCAGCAGCTTTTCATCAGGGGGTAATGAAAAACTGTTTTTT.

The genes are TRBV2 and TRBJ2-7; 7 nucleotides match TRBD2. The V gene's germline CDR1 is SNHLY and CDR2 FYNNEI. The CDR3 length is 12 residues. The trim removed 5 bases at V and 3 bases at J, leaving 1 base unmatched. The CDR3 nucleotides read TGTGCCAGCAGTTCGGGGGGCTACGAGCAGTACTTC. Its translation: CASSSGGYEQYF. Full variable domain (outside the CDR3, taken from reference TRBV2 and TRBJ2-7): EPEVTQTPSHQVTQMGQEVILRCVPISNHLYFYWYRQILGQKVEFLVSFYNNEISEKSEIFDDQFSVERPDGSNFTLKIRSTKLEDSAMYFCASSSGGYEQYFGPGTRLTVT.

The chain links TRBV11-2 to TRBJ2-3; TRBD2 agrees at 9 bases. With V trimmed by 1 base and J by 3 bases, 8 bases remained unmatched. Germline CDR1 is SGHAT and CDR2 is FQNNGV. The CDR3 runs to 17 residues. CDR3 nucleotides: TGTGCCAGCAGCTTAGGGAGACAAAGCGGGGGGACAGATACGCAGTATTTT. This translates into CASSLGRQSGGTDTQYF.

The chain carries TRBV28 and TRBJ2-2; 7 bases fit TRBD2. The length of the CDR3 is 14 residues. V lost 8 bases and J lost 4; bases outside the gene matches: 7. Germline CDR1 is MDHEN and CDR2 is SYDVKM. CDR3 sequence: CASGRVFPTGELFF. The DNA for the CDR3 is TGTGCCAGCGGGAGGGTCTTTCCCACCGGGGAGCTGTTTTTT.

The chain joins TRBV5-8 to TRBJ2-5; 7 bases match TRBD2. The CDR3 sequence is 14 residues long. With 6 bases clipped from V and 1 base from J, the junction kept 6 bases outside the gene matches. Germline assignment: CDR1 SGHTS and CDR2 YDEGEE. The CDR3 spells CASTFGLVQETQYF. CDR3 coding DNA: TGTGCCAGCACCTTTGGACTAGTCCAAGAGACCCAGTACTTC.

V gene TRBV6-5 combines with J gene TRBJ2-1; D is perhaps TRBD1 (6 bases). Trimming stripped 0 bases from V and 1 base from J, with 7 bases between. CDR1 is MNHEY and CDR2 is SVGAGI in the germline V gene. The CDR3 runs to 15 residues. The CDR3 spells CASSYSGQSYNEQFF. In nucleotides, the CDR3 is TGTGCCAGCAGTTACTCAGGACAGTCCTACAATGAGCAGTTCTTC.

The chain uses TRBV5-8 and TRBJ1-2, with 8 bases aligning to TRBD1. The CDR3 length is 18 residues. The ends lost 4 bases at V and 6 bases at J; junction bases unmatched: 20. Germline values: CDR1 SGHTS, CDR2 YDEGEE. CDR3 in amino acids: CASSSRTFDRGWGNGYTF. CDR3 bases: TGTGCCAGCAGCAGCCGCACTTTCGACAGGGGATGGGGTAATGGCTACACCTTC. Supplemented by reference TRBV5-8 and TRBJ1-2, the full variable domain reads EAGVTQSPTHLIKTRGQQATLRCSPISGHTSVYWYQQALGLGLQFLLWYDEGEERNRGNFPPRFSGRQFPNYSSELNVNALELEDSALYLCASSSRTFDRGWGNGYTFGSGTRLTVV.

This chain joins TRBV25-1 and TRBJ1-1, with D perhaps matching TRBD1 (6 bases). The germline V and J ends were trimmed by 6 bases and 4 bases, with 9 bases remaining between them. The CDR3 covers 12 residues. Germline V lookup: CDR1 MGHDK, CDR2 SYGVNS. CDR3 nucleotides: TGTGCCAGCAGCCGGGGGGCCACTGAAGCTTTCTTT. Protein product: CASSRGATEAFF.

This clone was seen only once. V and J are TRBV5-1 and TRBJ2-7, with 10 bases that match TRBD1. The CDR3 has 15 amino acids. The germline V gene encodes CDR1 SGHRS and CDR2 YFSETQ. V lost 4 bases to trimming and J lost 7 bases; unmatched junction nucleotides: 11. CDR3 in amino acids: CASSATGGLPGEQYF. CDR3 nucleotide sequence: TGCGCCAGCAGCGCGACAGGGGGCCTTCCGGGAGAGCAGTACTTC.

This clone was counted ten times or more. This chain joins TRBV6-4 and TRBJ2-1; the match to TRBD2 covers 8 bases. The CDR3 is made up of 18 amino acids. The germline gives CDR1 MRHNA, CDR2 SNTAGT. V gave up 0 bases and J gave up 0 bases; unmatched junction bases: 7. This CDR3 reads CASSDSSERGSSYNEQFF. CDR3 sequence (DNA): TGTGCCAGCAGTGACTCTTCAGAGCGGGGGAGCTCCTACAATGAGCAGTTCTTC.

The V call is TRBV7-9, the J call TRBJ1-2; a possible D gene is TRBD1 (6 bases). Germline CDR1 reads SEHNR; CDR2 reads FQNEAQ (reference sequence). The CDR3 sequence is 18 residues long. V was shortened by 5 bases and J by 0 bases, with 22 bases between the two germline ends. This chain's CDR3 is CASSRSYGQTKPNYGYTF. The DNA for the CDR3 is TGTGCCAGCAGCAGAAGCTACGGACAGACTAAGCCTAACTATGGCTACACCTTC.

J is TRBJ1-2 and V is TRBV5-5; the D gene is possibly TRBD1 (5 bases). Trimming stripped 4 bases from V and 8 bases from J, with 21 bases between. Germline V CDR1 and CDR2: SGHKS, YYEKEE (reference sequence). The CDR3 runs 15 residues. CDR3: CASSLRWDSLGGYTF. The CDR3 bases are TGTGCCAGCAGCCTAAGATGGGACTCCCTGGGCGGCTACACCTTC.

J is TRBJ2-3 and V is TRBV29-1; unclear D gene. CDR3 size: 12 residues. The germline V gene encodes CDR1 SQVTM and CDR2 ANQGSEA. V shed 2 bases and J shed 1 base, with 4 bases lying between them. The CDR3, as DNA: TGCAGCGTTGAAAGAGGCACAGATACGCAGTATTTT. It translates to CSVERGTDTQYF.

This chain links TRBV6-5 with TRBJ1-2; TRBD1 might be the D (5 bases). This CDR3 comprises 13 residues. Germline-derived CDR1 and CDR2 are MNHEY and SVGAGI. The V gene lost 2 bases and the J gene lost 2 bases, with 6 bases spanning the gap. CDR3 DNA: TGTGCCAGCAGTTACGACAGCAACTATGGCTACACCTTC. It specifies CASSYDSNYGYTF.

This chain connects TRBV15 to TRBJ1-3; no firm D call. The CDR3 has 15 residues. The germline V gene encodes CDR1 LNHNV and CDR2 YYDKDF (reference sequence). The ends were cut back, 5 bases at V and 4 bases at J, with 15 bases in the middle. The CDR3 reads CATSSERGLGNTIYF. CDR3 in DNA: TGTGCCACCAGCTCCGAACGAGGGCTGGGAAACACCATATATTTT. Full variable domain (outside the CDR3, taken from reference TRBV15 and TRBJ1-3): DAMVIQNPRYQVTQFGKPVTLSCSQTLNHNVMYWYQQKSSQAPKLLFHYYDKDFNNEADTPDNFQSRRPNTSFCFLDIRSPGLGDTAMYLCATSSERGLGNTIYFGEGSWLTVV.

This chain uses TRBV6-5 with TRBJ2-7, with D maybe TRBD2 (6 bases). The V gene's germline CDR1 is MNHEY and CDR2 SVGAGI. The CDR3 runs 15 residues. V was cut by 3 bases and J by 7 bases, with 19 bases left in between. In nucleotides, the CDR3 is TGTGCCAGCAGTTATTCGACCCACCCCGGGAGTGAGCAGTACTTC. It translates to CASSYSTHPGSEQYF.

The rearrangement joins TRBV5-4 to TRBJ2-3; the D gene is possibly TRBD2 (5 bases). Deletions cut 4 bases from V and 6 bases from J, with 12 bases between. This CDR3 has 13 amino acids. The germline CDR1 and CDR2 sequences are SGHNT and YYREEE (reference sequence). In DNA, the CDR3 is TGTGCCAGCAGCCAGACTTTAGCGGATACGCAGTATTTT. Protein product: CASSQTLADTQYF.

The chain carries TRBV29-1 and TRBJ1-1; D gene uncertain. This CDR3 is built from 10 residues. CDR1 and CDR2 (germline): SQVTM, ANQGSEA. CDR3 amino acids: CTRGGTEAFF. As DNA, the CDR3 is TGCACCCGAGGAGGGACTGAAGCTTTCTTT.

V usage is TRBV28 and J usage is TRBJ2-7, with TRBD1 identical over 7 bases. This CDR3 has 13 residues. Per germline, CDR1 MDHEN and CDR2 SYDVKM. This chain's CDR3 is CAVGDSLIYEQYF. CDR3 nucleotide sequence: TGTGCGGTCGGGGACAGTTTGATCTACGAGCAGTACTTC.

This clone was detected once. The chain couples TRBV9 to TRBJ2-7, with unresolved D. The germline V and J ends were trimmed by 4 bases and 2 bases, with 19 bases remaining between them. The CDR3 loop spans 16 amino acids. Germline V lookup: CDR1 SGDLS, CDR2 YYNGEE. The CDR3 DNA is TGTGCCAGCAGCTCCCACCCGACCGCGGATGCCTACGAGCAGTACTTC. It codes for CASSSHPTADAYEQYF.

The chain couples TRBV7-9 to TRBJ2-3, with D perhaps matching TRBD2 (6 bases). This CDR3 is built from 14 residues. Germline V gives CDR1 SEHNR, CDR2 FQNEAQ (reference sequence). V was trimmed by 5 bases and J by 2 bases, leaving 11 bases between them. The CDR3 loop reads CASSPLADTDTQYF. The DNA of the CDR3 is TGTGCCAGCAGCCCACTAGCCGACACAGATACGCAGTATTTT.

In its sample, this clone was seen a few times. The CDR3 region is CASKGDGETQYF. Written as DNA, the CDR3 is TGCGCCAGCAAGGGGGACGGAGAGACCCAGTACTTC. The chain employs TRBV5-1 and TRBJ2-5; tentative D call: TRBD1 (6 bases). CDR3 length: 12 residues. V lost 6 bases to trimming and J lost 4 bases, with 10 bases between them. Germline V gene lookup returns CDR1 SGHRS and CDR2 YFSETQ.

This clone was detected only a few times. The V and J genes are TRBV19 and TRBJ1-2, with D perhaps TRBD1 (6 bases). V was pared by 6 bases and J by 7 bases, with 24 bases between. The CDR3 sequence is 16 residues long. CDR1 and CDR2 (germline): LNHDA, SQIVND (reference sequence). The DNA of the CDR3 is TGTGCCAGTAGCCCCTCGAGACAGGCTGTTGCTTTTGGCTACACCTTC. Protein sequence: CASSPSRQAVAFGYTF.

This chain's CDR3 is CASSGGGSYNEQFF. CDR3 sequence (DNA): TGTGCCAGCAGCGGGGGGGGCTCCTACAATGAGCAGTTCTTC. This chain connects TRBV4-2 to TRBJ2-1; 7 bases map to TRBD2. The V gene end was trimmed by 5 bases and the J gene end by 0 bases; junction bases not matched to a gene: 1. This CDR3 is 14 amino acids long. Germline V lookup: CDR1 LGHNA, CDR2 YNFKEQ.